Included here is one T cell receptor beta chain sequence, with context. This clonotype has a count of ten or more. Its antigen is still unknown. Base-call qualities are not available, and no considerably larger clone is one nucleotide away. Lymph node samples were obtained from the axillary draining lymph nodes of breast cancer patients. TCRdb names Illumina HiSeq 2000 as the instrument used. TCR beta chain libraries were generated through multiplex PCR amplification. High-throughput sequencing was used to analyze the amplified TCR beta chain products. TCRdb passed the public sequencing reads through fastp at Q25 and MiXCR, retaining productive beta sequences. Rows merge per CDR3 protein into single entries with the most common DNA and genes. The sample contains some 230,000 distinct CDR3 sequences, 30% to 35% of them found a single time. Of the sample, over 3.5% is held by the ten largest clones. The trim is 6 bases for V and 0 bases for J, with a gap of 12 bases between the germline ends. Counted from cysteine to phenylalanine, this CDR3 has 14 amino acids. The CDR3 DNA has 42 bases and is translated from base 1. Per the germline V gene (reference sequence), DFQATT is the CDR1 and SNEGSKA is the CDR2.

This sample is part of a study of breast tumors, draining lymph nodes, adjacent tissues listed by TCRdb under 2016. Concerning the study at large: The study compared TCR beta repertoires across tumor, adjacent nontumor tissue and axillary lymph nodes from breast cancer patients. In human breast cancer, the study set out to assess how tumor, surrounding tissue and draining lymph node repertoires relate to one another and whether T cells might be exchanged between them.

Findings and caveats that apply to the study as a whole: Tumor T-cell repertoires showed less diversity than lymph node repertoires and more diversity than nontumor tissue repertoires, and tumor T-cell repertoires showed preferential V and J gene usage. The conclusion that tumor T cells originate in lymph nodes was framed as consistent with a hypothesis rather than directly demonstrated. A scenario in which most tumor T cells derive from the lymph node and then expand within tumor tissue was judged to be consistent with the data. Tumor and nontumor tissue repertoires were found to be significantly more similar in luminal-like than in basal-like breast cancer.

The sequence joins TRBV20-1 to TRBJ1-5; no confident D gene assignment can be made. This receptor was identified in a female donor with breast cancer. Some clones in this sample may be carry-over from other donors' samples. Sequences were obtained from axillary lymph node tissue. The sequenced DNA: TGCAGTGCAAAACTGGGCGGTAGCAATCAGCCCCAGCATTTT. Translation gives CSAKLGGSNQPQHF.